This T cell receptor beta chain was captured by sequencing in a study of PD-1 blockade in classical Hodgkin lymphoma (dated by TCRdb to about 2020). About the study as a whole: Nivolumab dosing was 3 mg/kg intravenously every 2 weeks, continuing until either disease progression or unacceptable toxicity. The study used CyTOF and TCR beta sequencing to define a peripheral blood immune signature of response to PD-1 blockade in classical Hodgkin lymphoma. What the study reported, not specific to this receptor: Baseline TCR diversity was reported as lower in newly diagnosed patients than in healthy donors, and lower still in relapsed/refractory patients. Trial patients achieving complete response had baseline diversity similar to newly diagnosed patients, whereas partial responders and progressors had significantly lower diversity. Only a single clinical trial cohort was studied, and what caused the repertoire differences, possibly disease activity or prior therapy, remained undefined. Diversity was lower in patients who began nivolumab less than 1 year after ASCT, so these patients were left out of later analyses to avoid confounding by immune reconstitution. A significant rise by C4D1 was seen in CD4+ but not CD8+ TCR diversity (p=0.0027 vs p=0.16), with the rise being most apparent in complete responders (p=0.02).

V is reduced by 5 bases and J by 6 bases, leaving a spacing of 8 bases between them. The CDR3 goes from the cysteine to the phenylalanine over 13 residues. CDR3 DNA is the only sequence kept; it has 39 bases, read in frame from the first base. CDR1 and CDR2 are drawn from the germline V gene (reference sequence): LNHDA, SQIVND. Genomic DNA was isolated using the Qiagen DNeasy kit from unsorted PBMCs as well as from negatively selected CD4+ and CD8+ fractions. Using primers that anneal to V and J segments, immunoSEQ multiplex PCR amplified the TCR beta CDR3 regions. Amplification bias was minimized using a synthetic immune receptor repertoire, and residual bias was removed computationally after sequencing. From the authors' description of their analysis: Custom Python scripts were used to quantify repertoire diversity as the Shannon entropy index. Unsorted, CD4+ and CD8+ repertoires were examined separately, except in combined analyses, for which CD4+ and CD8+ sequences were merged in silico. A clone counted as expanded when the clone's frequency after treatment rose at least 2-fold relative to C1D1, and clones undetected at baseline were given a pseudocount of 0.5. Clones with 0 or 1 copy at C1D1 were classified as singleton clones, and clones with 2 or more copies were classified as non-singleton clones. By matching protein sequences in sorted samples from the same patient, clones expanded in unsorted samples were annotated as CD4+, CD8+ or unknown. Wilcoxon tests on paired samples were used to test diversity changes from C1D1 to C4D1. What TCRdb holds here is the immuneACCESS table cut down to in-frame rearrangements. Part of the clones is not present; checked against another copy, under half of the missing clones reflect an unresolved V gene, and the others are unexplained. The DNA gave D and trimming, while V, J and clone size come from that table. The sample table contains around 40,000 clones; only one count was recorded for over 75% of them. The top ten hold 13% of the sample.

Turning to this clone: This receptor's antigen is unknown. Base-call qualities are not available, and no considerably larger clone is one nucleotide away.

The sample's time point label, in plain terms: cycle 1 day 1 (C1D1), immediately before nivolumab initiation. Every trial patient had relapsed following autologous stem cell transplantation, and prior brentuximab vedotin exposure was what differed among cohorts A, B and C. The trial cohort was composed of about 58 patients with relapsed/refractory classical Hodgkin lymphoma, for whom complete response, partial response or progressive disease was recorded as best overall response. Single-agent nivolumab was administered to trial patients in the multi-cohort phase II CheckMate 205 trial. Best overall response was determined by an independent review committee according to the 2007 International Working Group response criteria. Trial PBMCs were collected immediately before nivolumab initiation (C1D1) and during therapy at cycle 2 day 1 and cycle 4 day 1. Peripheral blood was collected in 8 mL Vacutainer Cell Preparation Tubes, from which PBMCs were isolated by centrifugation and then cryopreserved.

The sample was peripheral blood mononuclear cells (PBMCs), taken at baseline. Recombination joined TRBV19 with TRBJ1-6; no confident D gene assignment can be made. This receptor was taken from a human donor with classical Hodgkin lymphoma. The CDR3 in this case is CASSPQINSPLHF. The DNA is TGTGCCAGTAGTCCCCAGATTAATTCACCCCTCCACTTT.